Below are 15 T cell receptor beta chains sequenced from a single sample in a study of Ad26.COV2.S vaccination and SARS-CoV-2 variants. Treatment specified: roughly 19 received Ad26.COV2.S at low or high dose, single or two shots; about five received placebo; per-sample allocation not given. The investigators took samples on day 63 after the first vaccine or placebo injection. Sequenced by immunoSEQ multiplex PCR; TCRdb stores in-frame clones only, minus some. The sample holds a few hundred thousand clones, roughly 90% seen once. The sample was peripheral blood, taken in a trial of Ad26.COV2.S vaccine versus placebo. All receptors derive from a person between 18 and 65 years old who received the Ad26.COV2.S COVID-19 vaccine or a placebo.

The V and J genes are TRBV7-2 and TRBJ2-5; 10 positions agree with TRBD1. CDR1 is SGHTA and CDR2 is FQGNSA in the germline V gene. With 5 bases clipped from V and 4 bases from J, the junction kept 10 bases outside the gene matches. The CDR3 covers 16 residues. The CDR3 protein is CASSPGDRGIRETQYF. The CDR3, as DNA: TGTGCCAGCAGCCCTGGGGACAGGGGAATCCGAGAGACCCAGTACTTC.

This clone came up once. In DNA, the CDR3 is TGTGCCAGCAGTGAAGACAGGGGATTTGGTGAAAAACTGTTTTTT. Translating it yields CASSEDRGFGEKLFF. V and J are TRBV2 and TRBJ1-4; the match to TRBD1 covers 7 bases. Per the germline V gene, CDR1 is SNHLY and CDR2 is FYNNEI. J gave up 7 bases and V 1 base, and 6 bases lay outside the gene matches. The CDR3 contains 15 residues.

V is TRBV6-5 and J is TRBJ2-4; the match to TRBD1 covers 7 bases. Trimming took 6 bases from V and 9 from J; bases not matched to a gene: 8. Germline assignment: CDR1 MNHEY and CDR2 SVGAGI. This CDR3 is 13 amino acids long. CDR3 bases: TGTGCCAGCAGCGGACAGGTTAAGAGCATTCAGTACTTC. It encodes CASSGQVKSIQYF.

V is TRBV28 and J is TRBJ1-4; maybe TRBD1 (5 bases). The germline V gene encodes CDR1 MDHEN and CDR2 SYDVKM. Trimming stripped 6 bases from V and 0 bases from J, with 26 bases between. CDR3 size: 20 residues. The CDR3 protein is CASRHPPLGETMATNEKLFF. The CDR3 DNA follows: TGTGCCAGCAGACACCCCCCCTTGGGGGAAACTATGGCAACTAATGAAAAACTGTTTTTT.

The chain links TRBV7-2 to TRBJ2-7; 7 nucleotides line up with TRBD2. Germline CDR1 is SGHTA and CDR2 is FQGNSA. The CDR3 is made up of 15 amino acids. V was pared by 2 bases and J by 4 bases, with 8 bases of the junction left unmatched. CDR3 DNA sequence: TGTGCCAGCAGCTTAAGCGGGGAGTGGGCTTACGAGCAGTACTTC. Translated: CASSLSGEWAYEQYF. The complete variable domain, with remaining parts taken from reference TRBV7-2 and TRBJ2-7, reads GAGVSQSPSNKVTEKGKDVELRCDPISGHTALYWYRQSLGQGLEFLIYFQGNSAPDKSGLPSDRFSAERTGGSVSTLTIQRTQQEDSAVYLCASSLSGEWAYEQYFGPGTRLTVT.

The V call is TRBV7-2, the J call TRBJ1-1, with D perhaps matching TRBD1 (5 bases). V dropped 3 bases and J dropped 8 bases, with 13 bases sitting between them. The germline V gene encodes CDR1 SGHTA and CDR2 FQGNSA. The CDR3 extends over 13 amino acids. CDR3 nucleotide sequence: TGTGCCAGCAGCTTGGGCTTGGGACTGGAAGCTTTCTTT. Amino acid sequence: CASSLGLGLEAFF.

The genes are TRBV29-1 and TRBJ1-2; D is unclear. V lost 3 bases and J 4 bases, leaving 15 bases between the germline ends. This CDR3 has 14 residues. Germline V lookup: CDR1 SQVTM, CDR2 ANQGSEA. DNA of the CDR3: TGCAGCGTTGAGGCGGGCGGTCGTAGCTATGGCTACACCTTC. Translated, it gives CSVEAGGRSYGYTF.

The CDR3 reads CASSLALAGENTGELFF. CDR3 nucleotide sequence: TGCGCCAGCAGCTTGGCACTAGCGGGGGAGAACACCGGGGAGCTGTTTTTT. The chain uses TRBV5-1 and TRBJ2-2; 11 bases match TRBD2. V gave up 0 bases and J gave up 1 base; unmatched junction bases: 2. The germline CDR1 and CDR2 sequences are SGHRS and YFSETQ. This CDR3 has 17 amino acids.

The gene calls are TRBV7-3 and TRBJ2-6; D possibly uses TRBD1 or TRBD2 (5 bases each). This CDR3 has 17 residues. The V end was cut by 5 bases, the J end by 0 bases, with 14 bases between. The germline V gene encodes CDR1 SGHTA and CDR2 FQGTGA. The CDR3 DNA follows: TGTGCCAGCAGCCCGCGAGGGGTCTACTCTGGGGCCAACGTCCTGACTTTC. It codes for CASSPRGVYSGANVLTF.

The rearrangement joins TRBV7-2 to TRBJ2-7; possibly TRBD1 or TRBD2 for D (5 bases each). The CDR3 spans 20 residues. Trimming cost V 0 bases and J 1 base, with 25 bases left between them. CDR1 and CDR2 (germline): SGHTA, FQGNSA. The CDR3 sequence is CASSLAGLGFSRDGSYEQYF. The CDR3 DNA follows: TGTGCCAGCAGCTTAGCGGGTTTAGGATTTTCCCGGGACGGATCCTACGAGCAGTACTTC.

The chain combines TRBV4-1 with TRBJ2-1; 9 bases fit TRBD2. The CDR3 length is 19 residues. Germline values: CDR1 MGHRA, CDR2 YSYEKL. The J segment lost 2 bases and the V segment lost 0 bases, leaving 11 bases of the junction unmatched. For the CDR3, the DNA is TGCGCCAGCAGCCAAGATTACAGGGGACTAGCTCGGCCCTACAATGAGCAGTTCTTC. Its translation is CASSQDYRGLARPYNEQFF.

V is TRBV11-3 and J is TRBJ2-7, with a possible D match to TRBD1 (7 bases). The V end was cut by 5 bases, the J end by 1 base, with 15 bases between. Germline CDR1 SGHNT, CDR2 YENEEA. The CDR3 is 15 amino acids. Here the CDR3 DNA reads TGTGCCAGCAGCGCAGGGGGGACATTTTCCTACGAGCAGTACTTC. Translated, it gives CASSAGGTFSYEQYF.

This chain uses TRBV19 with TRBJ2-5, with D perhaps TRBD2 (5 bases). V lost 6 bases, J lost 5 bases, and 19 bases lay in between. CDR1 is LNHDA and CDR2 is SQIVND in the germline V gene (reference sequence). CDR3 length equals 15 residues. For the CDR3, the DNA is TGTGCCAGTAGGGTCGCTAGCCGCTCGGGGGAGACCCAGTACTTC. This codes for CASRVASRSGETQYF.

The gene calls are TRBV4-1 and TRBJ2-3; TRBD2 aligns across 11 bases. With 2 bases clipped from V and 2 bases from J, the junction kept 6 bases outside the gene matches. The CDR3 loop spans 17 amino acids. Per germline, CDR1 MGHRA and CDR2 YSYEKL. For the CDR3, the DNA is TGCGCCAGCAGCCAACGACTAGCGGGGTCTTCCACAGATACGCAGTATTTT. Encoded protein: CASSQRLAGSSTDTQYF.

The chain carries TRBV7-2 and TRBJ1-1, with 8 bases lining up with TRBD1. With 5 bases clipped from V and 6 bases from J, the junction kept 11 bases outside the gene matches. The length of the CDR3 is 15 residues. Germline values: CDR1 SGHTA, CDR2 FQGNSA. CDR3 region: CASSPRTGMTAEAFF. The CDR3 DNA reads as TGTGCCAGCAGCCCGCGGACAGGGATGACGGCTGAAGCTTTCTTT. Complete variable domain (other parts from reference TRBV7-2 and TRBJ1-1): GAGVSQSPSNKVTEKGKDVELRCDPISGHTALYWYRQSLGQGLEFLIYFQGNSAPDKSGLPSDRFSAERTGGSVSTLTIQRTQQEDSAVYLCASSPRTGMTAEAFFGQGTRLTVV.